The clone carrying this T cell receptor beta chain was detected many times. Its antigen remains unknown. The library had UMIs added by 3' ligation of an oligonucleotide to TCR cDNA. Whole-blood samples were less than 3 ml of peripheral blood from healthy adult volunteers. Unsorted total RNA, about 1 to 1,100 ng, was DNase treated before reverse transcription. These data come from a study of naive and memory T cell subsets. Study-level results: The RNA method is potentially sensitive to activation and differentiation changes.

The SP2 primer and nested alpha and beta constant region primers amplified ligated cDNA in four rounds. Alpha and beta constant region primers primed reverse transcription for blood and skin samples. Each CDR3 protein gets one entry after TCRdb re-called the UMI-ligation and nested PCR reads with MiXCR. The sample shows about 25,000 distinct CDR3 sequences, roughly 5.2% of them seen only once. This CDR3 has 16 amino acids. Trimming pared 4 bases from V and 5 bases from J, leaving 18 bases between. CDR1 SNHLY and CDR2 FYNNEI come from the germline V gene. Sequenced: blood. The chain uses TRBV2 and TRBJ2-1, with D perhaps matching TRBD1 (5 bases). The TCR sequence derives from an adult in good health. The CDR3 coding sequence is TGTGCCAGCAGTGCTCAGGGTAGGGGCCTCCACAATGAGCAGTTCTTC. This gives the protein CASSAQGRGLHNEQFF.